This TCR beta chain stems from a study of cytomegalovirus exposure and HLA in healthy donors. Turning to the study itself: Counted in an early data release were roughly 87 million unique TCRs from HLA-typed donors. Study results and limitations: Later work found most CMV-associated TCR beta chains apparently HLA-restricted. TRBV6-2, TRBV6-3 and other indistinguishable V segments were excluded. In most subjects, TCR beta sequences reportedly gave accurate predictions of HLA-A and HLA-B alleles.

A few counts support this clone. Its cognate antigen is unknown. This CDR3 has 10 amino acids. V was pared by 6 bases and J by 3 bases, with 3 bases between. Looked up from germline, CDR1 is MNHEY and CDR2 is SVGAGI. Vbeta (60) and Jbeta (13) primers were used in the PCR. TCRdb keeps only in-frame clones here, not all; method: immunoSEQ multiplex PCR. Here the sample spans about 98,000 clones, about three quarters being singletons. V usage is TRBV6-5 and J usage is TRBJ2-7, with D hard to call. The source of this sequence is a human donor in good health. The material sequenced was PBMCs. For the CDR3, the DNA is TGTGCCAGCAGACTCTACGAGCAGTACTTC. It translates to CASRLYEQYF.